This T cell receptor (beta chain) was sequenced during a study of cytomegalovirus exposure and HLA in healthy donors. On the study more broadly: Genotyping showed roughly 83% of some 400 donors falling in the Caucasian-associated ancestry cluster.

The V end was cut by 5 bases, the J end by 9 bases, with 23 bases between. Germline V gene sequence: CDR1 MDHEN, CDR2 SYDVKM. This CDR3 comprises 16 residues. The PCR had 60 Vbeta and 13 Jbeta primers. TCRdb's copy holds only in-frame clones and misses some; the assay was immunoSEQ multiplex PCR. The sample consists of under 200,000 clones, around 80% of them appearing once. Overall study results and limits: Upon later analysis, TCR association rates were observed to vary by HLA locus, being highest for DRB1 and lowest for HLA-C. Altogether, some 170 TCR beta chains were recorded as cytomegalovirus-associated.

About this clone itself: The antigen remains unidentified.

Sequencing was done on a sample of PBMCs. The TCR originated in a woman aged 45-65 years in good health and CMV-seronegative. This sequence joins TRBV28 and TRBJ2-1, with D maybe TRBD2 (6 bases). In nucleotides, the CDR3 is TGTGCCAGCAGTCCCCCTAGGCGGGACCCTCCTGTTGAGCAGTTCTTC. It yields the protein CASSPPRRDPPVEQFF.